Detailed here is one T cell receptor (beta chain). Here immunoSEQ multiplex PCR was the method, and the copy in TCRdb shows in-frame clones only, minus some. The sample has about 250,000 clones, around nine tenths seen once. The CDR3 covers 15 residues. V was clipped by 2 bases and J by 4 bases; unmatched bases: 5. Germline values: CDR1 KGHSH, CDR2 LQKENI. The data are from a study of blood T cell repertoires in COVID-19. Study overall: The analysed material was cDNA or gDNA that came from T cells, B-cell-depleted T cells, or PBMCs.

This TCR derives from a man older than 75 with acute or convalescent COVID-19. The chain uses TRBV18 and TRBJ1-2; 9 bases are shared with TRBD1. The sequencing input was peripheral blood. CDR3 loop: CASSPEQGAGYGYTF. The CDR3, as DNA: TGTGCCAGCTCACCAGAACAGGGGGCCGGCTATGGCTACACCTTC.